This T cell receptor beta chain stems from a study of cytomegalovirus exposure and HLA in healthy donors. Study-wide results and limits: For most subjects, TCR beta sequences were reported to predict HLA-A and HLA-B alleles with accuracy.

Though probably carrying unrecorded immune exposures, donors were nominally healthy at sampling. Unmatched junction bases numbered 8, after V lost 4 bases and J lost 5 bases. Germline CDR1 SGHAT, CDR2 FQDESV (reference sequence). CDR3 length: 15 amino acids. The study ran its PCR with 60 Vbeta and 13 Jbeta primers. Assay: immunoSEQ multiplex PCR; the TCRdb copy retains only in-frame clones and omits some. The sample consists of some 130,000 clones, around 70% of them appearing once. This clone was detected only a few times. Its antigen is as yet unknown. The clonotype comes from a male donor in good health and CMV-seronegative. Sequenced material: PBMCs. The chain joins TRBV11-1 to TRBJ2-3, with 8 bases matching TRBD1. This CDR3 is CASSSGGQGGDTQYF. DNA of the CDR3: TGTGCCAGCAGCTCCGGAGGACAGGGAGGAGATACGCAGTATTTT.